The source of this T cell receptor beta chain is a study of T-cell reconstitution after alpha-beta-depleted transplantation in children. General study points: T-cell numbers and diversity one year post-transplant derived largely from freshly generated T cells. Several hundred expanded graft clones reportedly were the source of alpha-beta T cells about two months after transplant. High day-60 TCRbeta diversity in some patients came from surviving recipient T cells and thymic progenitors.

As it was prepared, the TCRbeta library received unique molecular identifiers. TCRdb re-called the PCR reads through MiXCR, storing one row per CDR3 protein. The data show about 110,000 distinct CDR3 sequences, around 6.4% seen once. The germline gives CDR1 DFQATT, CDR2 SNEGSKA (reference sequence). The ends were cut back, 4 bases at V and 12 bases at J, with 19 bases in the middle. This CDR3 is built from 12 residues. This clonotype was seen at least ten times. Its antigen is unknown. Source: PBMCs, mostly from graft donor cells, taken 360 days after TCRalphabeta/CD19-depleted stem cell transplant. This TCR was recovered from a male patient between 2 and 15 years old who had a stem cell transplant for acute lymphoblastic leukemia, so the T cells may come from the graft donor. The chain has TRBV20-1 and TRBJ2-7; a weak D match, TRBD2 (5 bases). DNA of the CDR3: TGCAGTGCTAAAGGATACGGACGGGAATCGTACTTC. Its translation is CSAKGYGRESYF.